Reported below is one T cell receptor (beta chain). What it binds is unknown. One entry per CDR3 protein results from TCRdb running MiXCR on the reads. The sample carries 750,000 to 950,000 distinct CDR3 sequences, approximately 32% recorded once. In germline, CDR1 is MNHEY, CDR2 SVGEGT. This CDR3 is 10 amino acids long. V gave up 7 bases and J gave up 4 bases, with 4 bases separating them. The data derive from a study of T cell repertoires in cytomegalovirus infection. This material consisted of cultured CD8+ T cells from PBMCs, taken from culture after CMV antigen stimulation. The receptor comes from a human donor in good health (CMV status not recorded). Some clones in this sample may be carry-over from other donors' samples. This rearrangement joins TRBV6-2 or TRBV6-3 to TRBJ1-1; D unclear. The CDR3 DNA reads TGTGCCAGCATCGGCACTGAAGCTTTCTTT. Encoded protein: CASIGTEAFF.